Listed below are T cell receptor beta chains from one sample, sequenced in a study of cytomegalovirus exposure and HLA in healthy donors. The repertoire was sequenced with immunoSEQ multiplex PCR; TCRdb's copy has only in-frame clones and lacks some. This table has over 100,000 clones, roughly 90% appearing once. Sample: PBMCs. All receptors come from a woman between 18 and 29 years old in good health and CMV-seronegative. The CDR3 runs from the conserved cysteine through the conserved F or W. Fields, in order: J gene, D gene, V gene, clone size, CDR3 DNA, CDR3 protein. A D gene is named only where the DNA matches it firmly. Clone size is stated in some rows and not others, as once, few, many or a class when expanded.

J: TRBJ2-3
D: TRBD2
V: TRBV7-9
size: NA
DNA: TGTGCCTTAGAGGGCGGGAGAGGTGGAGATACGCAGTATTTT
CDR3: CALEGGRGGDTQYF

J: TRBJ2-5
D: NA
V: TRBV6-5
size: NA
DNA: TGTGCCAGCAGTTACAACGGCCAGTACTTC
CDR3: CASSYNGQYF

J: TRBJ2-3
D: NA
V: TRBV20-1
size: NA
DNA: TGCAGTGCCAATCGAGGCGATACGCAGTATTTT
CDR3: CSANRGDTQYF

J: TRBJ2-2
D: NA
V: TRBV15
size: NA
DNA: TGTGCCACCAGCAGAGAATTTATGGGGCCAACCGGGGAGCTGTTTTTT
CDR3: CATSREFMGPTGELFF

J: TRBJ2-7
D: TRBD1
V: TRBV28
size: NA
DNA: TGTGCCAGCAGTGCAATGGGAAATTGGGACAGCTTCTCCTACGAGCAGTACTTC
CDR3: CASSAMGNWDSFSYEQYF

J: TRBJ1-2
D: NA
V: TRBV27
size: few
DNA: TGTGCCAGCCCCCGTCGCCGGGTGGGCTACACCTTC
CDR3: CASPRRRVGYTF

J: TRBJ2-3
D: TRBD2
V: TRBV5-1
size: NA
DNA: TGCGCCAGCAGCCTGGGACTAGCGGAGAGCACAGATACGCAGTATTTT
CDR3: CASSLGLAESTDTQYF

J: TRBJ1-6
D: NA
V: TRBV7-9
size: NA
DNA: TGTGCCAGCAGCTACAGGGATGGTCGGTCACCCCTCCACTTT
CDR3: CASSYRDGRSPLHF

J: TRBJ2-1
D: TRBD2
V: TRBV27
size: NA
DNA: TGTGCCAGCAGTCTCGGGACTAGCGGGTGGAATGAGCAGTTCTTC
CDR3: CASSLGTSGWNEQFF

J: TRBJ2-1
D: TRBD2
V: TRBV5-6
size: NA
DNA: TGTGCCAGCAGCTTGAGCCCGGGACTAGCGGGTCTTGTCGTGAATGAGCAGTTCTTC
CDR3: CASSLSPGLAGLVVNEQFF

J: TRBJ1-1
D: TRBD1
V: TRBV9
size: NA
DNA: TGTGCCAGCAGCGTGAGGGAGTGGACAGGGGTGAACACTGAAGCTTTCTTT
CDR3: CASSVREWTGVNTEAFF

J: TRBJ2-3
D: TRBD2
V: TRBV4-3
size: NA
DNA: TGCGCCAGCAGCCAAAGGGGGGGACTAGCAGGAGATACGCAGTATTTT
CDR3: CASSQRGGLAGDTQYF

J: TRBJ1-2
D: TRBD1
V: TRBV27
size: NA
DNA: TGTGCCAGCAGTCAACTACAGGGGGCGCTTAACTATGGCTACACCTTC
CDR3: CASSQLQGALNYGYTF

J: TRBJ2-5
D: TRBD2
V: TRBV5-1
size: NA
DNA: TGCGCCAGCAGCTCTAGGACTAGCGGGGTCCTCGAGACCCAGTACTTC
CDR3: CASSSRTSGVLETQYF

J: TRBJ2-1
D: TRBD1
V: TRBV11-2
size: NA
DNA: TGTGCCAGCAGCTTAAACCCACGGACAGGGATTTACAATGAGCAGTTCTTC
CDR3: CASSLNPRTGIYNEQFF

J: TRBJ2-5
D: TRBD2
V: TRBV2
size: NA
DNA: TGTGCCAGCCTGACTAGCGGGGGGGCGGAGACCCAGTACTTC
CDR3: CASLTSGGAETQYF

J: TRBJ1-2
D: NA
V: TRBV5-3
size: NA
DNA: TGTGCCAGAAGCTGGGGGAGGGACTATGGCTACACCTTC
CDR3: CARSWGRDYGYTF

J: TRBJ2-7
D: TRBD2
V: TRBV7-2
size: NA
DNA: TGTGCCAGCAGCGGGAGGGCGTACTCCTACGAGCAGTACTTC
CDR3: CASSGRAYSYEQYF

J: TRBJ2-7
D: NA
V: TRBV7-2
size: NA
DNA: TGTGCCAGCAGCTTAGTCCCAGGCTACGAGCAGTACTTC
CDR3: CASSLVPGYEQYF

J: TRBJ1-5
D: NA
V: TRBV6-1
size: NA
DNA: TGTGCCAGCAGAGAAGTACAGGGAAATAATCAGCCCCAGCATTTT
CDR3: CASREVQGNNQPQHF

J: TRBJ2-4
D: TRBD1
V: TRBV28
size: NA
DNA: TGTGCCAGCAGGGGGGACCCGCAGGGGGACATTCAGTACTTC
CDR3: CASRGDPQGDIQYF

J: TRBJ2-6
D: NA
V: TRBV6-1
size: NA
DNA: TGTGCCAGCAAAACAGGGCGCTCTGGGGCCAACGTCCTGACTTTC
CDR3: CASKTGRSGANVLTF

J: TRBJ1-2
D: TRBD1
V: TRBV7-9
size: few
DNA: TGTGCCAGCAGCTCTCCGGACAGGGACGGCTACACCTTC
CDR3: CASSSPDRDGYTF

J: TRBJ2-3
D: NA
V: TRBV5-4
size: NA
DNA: TGTGCCAGCAGCTTGGCCGCGGCTAGCACAGATACGCAGTATTTT
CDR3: CASSLAAASTDTQYF

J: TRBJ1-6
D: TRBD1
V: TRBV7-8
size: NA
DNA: TGTGCCAGCAGACTCACAGGGGCCTCACCCCTCCACTTT
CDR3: CASRLTGASPLHF

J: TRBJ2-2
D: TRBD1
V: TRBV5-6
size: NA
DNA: TGTGCCAGCAGCTTGCTGGACAGGGGGCGAGCGAACACCGGGGAGCTGTTTTTT
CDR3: CASSLLDRGRANTGELFF

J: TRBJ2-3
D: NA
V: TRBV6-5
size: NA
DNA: TGTGCCAGCAGTTACTTCGGACAGTCCACAGATACGCAGTATTTT
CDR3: CASSYFGQSTDTQYF

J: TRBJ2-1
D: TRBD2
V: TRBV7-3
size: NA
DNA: TGTGCCAGCAGCTTATATTCGCGTGGCGGGGGGGCCTCCAATGAGCAGTTCTTC
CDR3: CASSLYSRGGGASNEQFF

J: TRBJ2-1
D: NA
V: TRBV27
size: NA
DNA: TGTGCCAGCAGCCCCTCCCGTTACAATGAGCAGTTCTTC
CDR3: CASSPSRYNEQFF

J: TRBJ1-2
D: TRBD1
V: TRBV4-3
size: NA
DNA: TGCGCCAGCAGCTCGGGACAGACCAACTATGGCTACACCTTC
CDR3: CASSSGQTNYGYTF

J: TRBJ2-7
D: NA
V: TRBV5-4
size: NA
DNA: TGTGCCAGCAGATCACGACAGCTCAACGAGCAGTACTTC
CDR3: CASRSRQLNEQYF

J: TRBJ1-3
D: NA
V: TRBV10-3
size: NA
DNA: TGTGCCATCAGTGAGCATTCAGGCAGCCTAAACTCTGGAAACACCATATATTTT
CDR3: CAISEHSGSLNSGNTIYF

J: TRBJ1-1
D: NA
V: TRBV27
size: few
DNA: TGTGCCAGCAACTCGTGGGGAGACACTGAAGCTTTCTTT
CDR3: CASNSWGDTEAFF

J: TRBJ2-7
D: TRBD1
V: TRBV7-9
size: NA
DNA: TGTGCCAGCAGCTTTCACCGGGACAGGGGGTCCCCCTACGAGCAGTACTTC
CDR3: CASSFHRDRGSPYEQYF

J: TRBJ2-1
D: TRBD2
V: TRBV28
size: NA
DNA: TGTGCCAGCAGTTTATTCAGCGGGGGGACCTACAATGAGCAGTTCTTC
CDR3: CASSLFSGGTYNEQFF

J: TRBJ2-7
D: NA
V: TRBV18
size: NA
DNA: TGTGCCAGCTCACCGCGGCTGAACTACGAGCAGTACTTC
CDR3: CASSPRLNYEQYF

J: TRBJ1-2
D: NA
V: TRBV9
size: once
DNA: TGTGCCAGCAGCGTAGACGGGTATGGCTACACCTTC
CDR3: CASSVDGYGYTF

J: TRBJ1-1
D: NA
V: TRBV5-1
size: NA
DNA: TGCGCCAGCAGCTATCTAAGAGGAGACACTGAAGCTTTCTTT
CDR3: CASSYLRGDTEAFF

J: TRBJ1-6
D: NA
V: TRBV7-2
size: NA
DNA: TGTGCCAGCAGCCGACCGCAGGGTTTCAATTCACCCCTCCACTTT
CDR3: CASSRPQGFNSPLHF

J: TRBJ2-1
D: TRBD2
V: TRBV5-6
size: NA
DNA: TGTGCCAGTGCTAGCGGGGGGGCCCTTGAGCAGTTCTTC
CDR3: CASASGGALEQFF

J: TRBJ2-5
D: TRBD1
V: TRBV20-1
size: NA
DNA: TGCAGTGCTCGGACAGGGAGGACCCAGTACTTC
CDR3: CSARTGRTQYF

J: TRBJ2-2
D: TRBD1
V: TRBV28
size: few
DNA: TGTGCCAGCAGTTATGACAGGGTCGGGTCCGGGGAGCTGTTTTTT
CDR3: CASSYDRVGSGELFF

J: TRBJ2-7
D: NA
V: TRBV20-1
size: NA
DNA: TGCAGTGGATATAGCTCCTACGAGCAGTACTTC
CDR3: CSGYSSYEQYF

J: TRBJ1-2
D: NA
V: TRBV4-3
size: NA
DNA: TGCGCCAGCAGCCAAGATCGGCAGGGCCTTAACTATGGCTACACCTTC
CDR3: CASSQDRQGLNYGYTF

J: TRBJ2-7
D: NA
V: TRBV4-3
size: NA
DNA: TGCGCCAGCAGCCAAGATCCTGGACTACAGTCCTACGAGCAGTACTTC
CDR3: CASSQDPGLQSYEQYF

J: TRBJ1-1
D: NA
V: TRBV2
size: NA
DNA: TGTGCCAGCACCCTAACAGGTCTCGGGGAAGCTTTCTTT
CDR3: CASTLTGLGEAFF

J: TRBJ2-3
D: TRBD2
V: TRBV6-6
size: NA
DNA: TGTGCCAGCAGTTACTCTACTAGCGGAAGCACAGATACGCAGTATTTT
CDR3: CASSYSTSGSTDTQYF

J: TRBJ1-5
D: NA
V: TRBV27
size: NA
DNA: TGTGCCAGCAGTTTACGGGAAGATCGGCCCCAGCATTTT
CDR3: CASSLREDRPQHF

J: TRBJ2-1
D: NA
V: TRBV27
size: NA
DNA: TGTGCCAGCAGTTTTGGCCGGGATGAGCAGTTCTTC
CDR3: CASSFGRDEQFF

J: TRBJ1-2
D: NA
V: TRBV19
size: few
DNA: TGTGCCAGTAGTATGTGGCAGGACTATGGCTACACCTTC
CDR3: CASSMWQDYGYTF

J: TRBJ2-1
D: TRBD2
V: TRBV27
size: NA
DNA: TGTGCCAGCAGTTCTCTACTAGCGGGAGGGAATGAGCAGTTCTTC
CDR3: CASSSLLAGGNEQFF

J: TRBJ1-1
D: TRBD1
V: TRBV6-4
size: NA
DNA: TGTGCCAGCCAGACAGGGCCGGATTTGAACACTGAAGCTTTCTTT
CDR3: CASQTGPDLNTEAFF

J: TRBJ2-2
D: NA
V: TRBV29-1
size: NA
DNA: TGCAGCGTTAGCAAACAGGTCGAGAACACCGGGGAGCTGTTTTTT
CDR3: CSVSKQVENTGELFF

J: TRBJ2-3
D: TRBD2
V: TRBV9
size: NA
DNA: TGTGCCAGCAGCCCGATCTTTAGCGGGAGGGCGCAAGATACGCAGTATTTT
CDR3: CASSPIFSGRAQDTQYF

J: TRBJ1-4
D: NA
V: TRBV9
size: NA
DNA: TGTGCCAGCAGCGCCCGGACAGCGGACGAAAAACTGTTTTTT
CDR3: CASSARTADEKLFF

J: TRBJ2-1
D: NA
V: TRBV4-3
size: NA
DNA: TGCGCCAGCAGCCACAGCCCCGGCCGGGGCAATGAGCAGTTCTTC
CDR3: CASSHSPGRGNEQFF

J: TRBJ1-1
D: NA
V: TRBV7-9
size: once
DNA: TGTGCCAGCAGCGCACAGGCAGCCACTGAAGCTTTCTTT
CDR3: CASSAQAATEAFF